The rows below give T cell receptor beta chains drawn from one sample of a study of cytomegalovirus exposure and HLA in healthy donors. The assay was immunoSEQ multiplex PCR, and TCRdb's table has in-frame clones only and misses some. The top ten clones hold 13% to 15% of a sample with fewer than 250,000 clones, about 84% of them seen once. Source material: PBMCs. The receptors shown here come from a woman aged 25 to 39 in good health and CMV-seropositive. Both conserved end residues are part of each CDR3. D genes are given only for firm matches. Not every row has a clone size; where given, it reads once, few, many or a size class.

clone_size	d_call	v_call	j_call	cdr3_nt	cdr3_aa
.	TRBD2	TRBV2	TRBJ2-1	TGTGCCAGCAGTGGTAGCGGGAGCACCTTTAGTGAGCAGTTCTTC	CASSGSGSTFSEQFF
.	TRBD1	TRBV5-1	TRBJ2-7	TGCGCCAGCAGCTCCAACAGGGGCGGTGAGCCCTACGAGCAGTACTTC	CASSSNRGGEPYEQYF
.	.	TRBV6-1	TRBJ2-5	TGTGCCAGCAGTGTAGCCCCGTACAGGGTAGACGGGGAGACCCAGTACTTC	CASSVAPYRVDGETQYF
few	.	TRBV4-3	TRBJ1-2	TGCGCCAGCAGCCAGGACCCGGGAAAACTTTATGGCTACACCTTC	CASSQDPGKLYGYTF
.	TRBD2	TRBV13	TRBJ2-3	TGTGCCAGCAGCTCCTATGGGGGGGGGACCCCCCCAGATACGCAGTATTTT	CASSSYGGGTPPDTQYF
.	.	TRBV12-2	TRBJ1-2	.	CASAGESYGCTF
.	.	TRBV28	TRBJ2-3	TGTGCCAGCAGCCTGACTAGCACAGATACGCAGTATTTT	CASSLTSTDTQYF
few	.	TRBV4-1	TRBJ1-6	TGCGCCAGCAGCCAAGGACTCGGACCAGGGTTAGGTTCACCCCTCCACTTT	CASSQGLGPGLGSPLHF
.	TRBD2	TRBV7-2	TRBJ2-7	TGTGCCAGCAGCATTAGCGGGGGGACCTACGAGCAGTACTTC	CASSISGGTYEQYF
few	TRBD2	TRBV27	TRBJ2-1	TGTGCCAGCAGTTATGGGACTAGCGGGAGTAGGTACAATGAGCAGTTCTTC	CASSYGTSGSRYNEQFF
.	.	TRBV6-1	TRBJ2-7	TGTGCCAGCAGTATCCTCCGGCTAGCTACCTACGAGCAGTACTTC	CASSILRLATYEQYF
.	.	TRBV6-6	TRBJ1-6	TGTGCCAGCAGTTACCACCCCCGGACTCCTAATTCACCCCTCCACTTT	CASSYHPRTPNSPLHF
.	.	TRBV21-1	TRBJ2-4	TGTGCCAGCAGCAAAGGGCCCCACTCCCTAAGGCGGCACTTTCTTGGAGCCAAAAACATTCAGTACTTC	CASSKGPHSLRRHFLGAKNIQYF
.	TRBD1	TRBV6-5	TRBJ1-6	TGTGCCAGCAGTTTAACACAGGGGGAGAATTCACCCCTCCACTTT	CASSLTQGENSPLHF
.	TRBD1	TRBV7-9	TRBJ2-7	TGTGCCAGCAGCTCGGTGACAGGGGGCGCTTCGTACTTC	CASSSVTGGASYF
.	.	TRBV19	TRBJ1-2	TGTGCGAGCGGGGTCCTCCTTGCTAACTATGGCTACACCTTC	CASGVLLANYGYTF
.	TRBD1	TRBV12-5	TRBJ2-1	TGTGCTAGTGGTGTCAACATTGATGGACAGGTTGGTGTCGATGAGCAGTTCTTC	CASGVNIDGQVGVDEQFF
.	TRBD1	TRBV5-4	TRBJ2-6	TGTGCCAGCAGCTTGGCCTGGGGCAGGGGGCAAACATCTGGGGCCAACGTCCTGACTTTC	CASSLAWGRGQTSGANVLTF
.	TRBD1	TRBV13	TRBJ2-2	TGTGCCAGCAGCTCTTACAGGACAGGAGTCACCGGGGAGCTGTTTTTT	CASSSYRTGVTGELFF
once	TRBD1	TRBV10-3	TRBJ1-1	TGTGCCATCAGCGGACAGGGAAGCACTGAAGCTTTCTTT	CAISGQGSTEAFF
.	TRBD2	TRBV6-4	TRBJ2-1	TGTGCCAGCAGCAGAAGCGGGGGGGGTGAGCAGTTCTTC	CASSRSGGGEQFF
.	TRBD2	TRBV6-1	TRBJ2-7	TGTGCCAGCAGTGAATACGGGACTAGTAGCGACGAGCAGTACTTC	CASSEYGTSSDEQYF
.	TRBD1	TRBV5-4	TRBJ2-5	TGTGCCAGCAGCCCCACAGGGGGGGAGACCCAGTACTTC	CASSPTGGETQYF
.	TRBD1	TRBV25-1	TRBJ1-1	TGTGCCAGCAGGGGACAGGGGTTGTTCACTGAAGCTTTCTTT	CASRGQGLFTEAFF
.	TRBD1	TRBV6-1	TRBJ1-6	TGTGCCAGCATAAGTGACAGGGTTAAACCCCTCCACTTT	CASISDRVKPLHF
.	TRBD2	TRBV6-4	TRBJ2-7	TGTGCCAGCAGTTGGGTGACCGATTTTAGCGGGAGGGGAGTTTACGAGCAGTACTTC	CASSWVTDFSGRGVYEQYF
.	TRBD2	TRBV11-2	TRBJ2-7	TGTGCCAGCAGCTCCTCTGGACTAGCGGGGTACTACGAGCAGTACTTC	CASSSSGLAGYYEQYF
.	TRBD1	TRBV30	TRBJ2-7	TGTGCCTGGGACCGGGACAGGTCCTACGAGCAGTACTTC	CAWDRDRSYEQYF
.	.	TRBV4-2	TRBJ1-2	TGTGCCAGCAGCCACGCCGCGGGGCAGGCCGCCTTTTATGGCTACACCTTC	CASSHAAGQAAFYGYTF
.	.	TRBV4-1	TRBJ1-2	TGCGCCAGCAGCCAACCCAGGGATTACTATGGCTACACCTTC	CASSQPRDYYGYTF
.	TRBD1	TRBV27	TRBJ1-6	TGTGCCAGCAGGTCGACAGGGGGGAATTCACCCCTCCACTTT	CASRSTGGNSPLHF
.	.	TRBV14	TRBJ2-3	TGTGCCAGCAGCCAAGATCTTGAGGGAGCAGATACGCAGTATTTT	CASSQDLEGADTQYF
once	TRBD2	TRBV6-6	TRBJ2-5	TGTGCCAGCCAAGGCAGGACTAGCGGGATGGAGACCCAGTACTTC	CASQGRTSGMETQYF
once	TRBD1	TRBV11-2	TRBJ2-2	TGTGCCAGCAGCCCACCCGGGACAGGGCCCACCGGGGAGCTGTTTTTT	CASSPPGTGPTGELFF
.	TRBD1	TRBV2	TRBJ1-1	TGTGCCAGCAGTGGCACAGGGGGCGCAGCCACTGAAGCTTTCTTT	CASSGTGGAATEAFF
.	.	TRBV5-1	TRBJ1-5	TGCGCCAGCAGCTTGGGTGGTTTAGGCAATCAGCCCCAGCATTTT	CASSLGGLGNQPQHF
.	.	TRBV6-6	TRBJ1-1	TGTGCCAGCAGTTACGACAGCTTGAACACTGAAGCTTTCTTT	CASSYDSLNTEAFF
.	.	TRBV11-2	TRBJ1-1	TGTGCCAGCAGCTCCAGGGGTCTGAACACTGAAGCTTTCTTT	CASSSRGLNTEAFF
.	TRBD1	TRBV5-1	TRBJ2-1	TGCGCCAGCAGCGTTGGACAGGGTCAGCAGTTCTTC	CASSVGQGQQFF
few	.	TRBV11-3	TRBJ2-3	TGTGCCAGCAGCTCTCTCAGGGGGGTGGATACGCAGTATTTT	CASSSLRGVDTQYF
.	.	TRBV9	TRBJ2-1	TGTGCCAGCAGCGAGGGACTTCCTTCAACCTACAATGAGCAGTTCTTC	CASSEGLPSTYNEQFF
.	TRBD1	TRBV18	TRBJ1-1	TGTGCCAGCTCACCAAAGGCAGGGGGAGGAACTGAAGCTTTCTTT	CASSPKAGGGTEAFF
once	TRBD1	TRBV19	TRBJ2-5	TGTGCCAGTAGTATAAGGGGGCTAGAAGAGACCCAGTACTTC	CASSIRGLEETQYF
.	TRBD1	TRBV30	TRBJ1-4	TGTGCCTGGAGTGCTTACGGGACAGGCTATGAAAAACTGTTTTTT	CAWSAYGTGYEKLFF
.	.	TRBV2	TRBJ2-2	TGTGCCAGCGCTTCTACAGGGAACACCGGGGAGCTGTTTTTT	CASASTGNTGELFF
once	TRBD2	TRBV5-4	TRBJ2-3	TGTGCCAGCAGCAGTGGACTAGCGGGACGCACAGATACGCAGTATTTT	CASSSGLAGRTDTQYF
.	.	TRBV6-5	TRBJ1-5	TGTGCCAGCAGTTACAGTGGCAGAAATCAGCCCCAGCATTTT	CASSYSGRNQPQHF
.	TRBD2	TRBV30	TRBJ2-3	TGTGCCTGGAGTCCCCCGAGGGGAGCGGGGGGCCTCACAGATACGCAGTATTTT	CAWSPPRGAGGLTDTQYF
few	.	TRBV6-1	TRBJ1-6	TGTGCCAGCAGTGAAATAAGGACAGCTAATTCACCCCTCCACTTT	CASSEIRTANSPLHF
.	.	TRBV7-9	TRBJ2-7	TGTGCCAGCGCCAGACTAGACGAGCAGTACTTC	CASARLDEQYF
.	TRBD2	TRBV7-9	TRBJ2-2	TGTGCCAGCAGCTCCTCACCCGCTAGCGGGGGTTACACCGGGGAGCTGTTTTTT	CASSSSPASGGYTGELFF
.	.	TRBV28	TRBJ1-1	TGTGCCAGCGAACAGGCGAACACTGAAGCTTTCTTT	CASEQANTEAFF